These 19 T cell receptor beta chains were sequenced from one sample in a study of regulatory T cells in long-lasting Graves disease (dated by TCRdb to the early 2020s). To prepare the library, multiplex PCR was applied. Data came from an Illumina HiSeq 4000. iRepertoire HTBI primers and Arm-PCR amplification of CDR3 regions were used to construct TCR beta libraries. TCRdb trimmed the raw reads at Q25, called clones with MiXCR and kept productive beta chains. When rows share a CDR3 protein, they turn into one entry using the most common DNA and genes. This sample comprises approximately 350,000 distinct CDR3 sequences, approximately 25% of them detected only once. Around 30% of the sample rests with the top ten. The sample's time point label, in plain terms: persistent/refractory GD, antithyroid drugs over 5 years with positive TRAb. RNA was extracted from PBMCs in TRIzol for both TCR sequencing and RNA sequencing.

This specimen was peripheral blood mononuclear cells (PBMCs), taken when the disease was refractory, from a patient treated with antithyroid drugs. The receptors were gathered from a woman between 40 and 55 years old with Graves disease. Donor details come from another sample of the same person, matched by shared clones.

This clonotype was detected ten times or more. V is TRBV27 and J is TRBJ1-1; 7 bases map to TRBD1. Germline-derived CDR1 and CDR2 are MNHEY and SMNVEV (reference sequence). Trimming took 5 bases from V and 0 from J; bases not matched to a gene: 6. The CDR3 extends over 15 amino acids. DNA for the CDR3: TGTGCCAGCAGTCCGACAGGGTATGTGAACACTGAAGCTTTCTTT. This codes for CASSPTGYVNTEAFF.

The V and J genes are TRBV12-3 or TRBV12-4 and TRBJ2-3; D uncertain. This CDR3 is built from 13 residues. The V and J ends lost 6 bases and 3 bases respectively, with 10 bases between them. The CDR3 here is CASRTDGTDTQYF. CDR3 DNA: TGTGCCAGCAGGACGGACGGGACAGATACGCAGTATTTT.

This clonotype was observed many times. An end of the junction differs from the germline gene, which may be a read error. The chain uses TRBV28 and TRBJ1-1; possibly TRBD1 for D (5 bases). The germline gives CDR1 MDHEN, CDR2 SYDVKM. The CDR3 is 12 residues long. This CDR3 is CASSLLGSGPYF. DNA for the CDR3: TGTGCCAGCAGTTTATTGGGATCGGGGCCCTACTTT.

The chain has TRBV20-1 and TRBJ2-1; 9 bases align to TRBD2. After removal of 6 bases from V and 7 bases from J, the junction contained 10 bases not matched to a gene. CDR3 length equals 14 residues. The germline CDR1 and CDR2 sequences are DFQATT and SNEGSKA (reference sequence). CDR3 coding DNA: TGCAGTGCCACGACTAGCGGTCCAATGAATGAGCAGTTCTTC. As protein: CSATTSGPMNEQFF.

This clonotype occurred many times. This chain connects TRBV24-1 to TRBJ1-5; 11 nucleotides align to TRBD1. The V segment lost 2 bases and the J segment 6 bases; nucleotides outside the gene matches: 8. CDR1 and CDR2 from the germline V gene are KGHDR and SFDVKD. This CDR3 region has 17 residues. The CDR3 loop reads CATSDSGTGGFGQPQHF. The CDR3 DNA reads TGTGCCACCAGTGATTCGGGGACAGGGGGTTTTGGTCAGCCCCAGCATTTT.

In this sample, this clonotype turned up a few times. This chain uses TRBV29-1 with TRBJ1-3; TRBD1 might be the D (6 bases). This CDR3 is 13 amino acids long. CDR1 SQVTM and CDR2 ANQGSEA come from the germline V gene. Trimming removed 3 bases from V and 7 bases from J, with 13 bases in between. Here the CDR3 reads CSVDRQDGNTIYF. The CDR3 DNA sequence: TGCAGCGTTGATCGACAGGACGGGAACACCATATATTTT.

This clonotype occurred many times. The gene calls are TRBV20-1 and TRBJ1-4; D perhaps matches TRBD1 (5 bases). With 3 bases removed from V and 4 bases from J, the gap between germline ends came to 12 bases. CDR1 is DFQATT, CDR2 SNEGSKA, per germline (reference sequence). The CDR3 consists of 14 residues. Here the CDR3 DNA reads TGCAGTGCTAGTTCGGGACTCTATAATGAAAAACTGTTTTTT. This gives the protein CSASSGLYNEKLFF.

This chain links TRBV28 with TRBJ2-1; TRBD1 might be the D (5 bases). V lost 5 bases to trimming and J lost 4 bases, with 12 bases between them. In germline, CDR1 is MDHEN, CDR2 SYDVKM. The CDR3 has 14 amino acids. In nucleotides, the CDR3 is TGTGCCAGCAGTGGTTCAGGGAAATACAATGAGCAGTTCTTC. It is translated as CASSGSGKYNEQFF.

This clonotype was detected a few times. The genes are TRBV18 and TRBJ1-2; TRBD1 matches at 9 bases. The CDR3 spans 13 residues. Germline values: CDR1 KGHSH, CDR2 LQKENI. The V segment lost 1 base and the J segment 10 bases; nucleotides outside the gene matches: 4. CDR3 residues: CASSPRDRVVYTF. As DNA, the CDR3 is TGTGCCAGCTCACCACGGGACAGGGTCGTCTACACCTTC. The complete variable domain, with remaining parts taken from reference TRBV18 and TRBJ1-2, reads NAGVMQNPRHLVRRRGQEARLRCSPMKGHSHVYWYRQLPEEGLKFMVYLQKENIIDESGMPKERFSAEFPKEGPSILRIQQVVRGDSAAYFCASSPRDRVVYTFGSGTRLTVV.

This clonotype was seen at least ten times. DNA for the CDR3: TGTGCCAGCAGTGAACGGGCCTTGAGGAACTATGGCTACACCTTC. This gives the protein CASSERALRNYGYTF. The chain carries TRBV2 and TRBJ1-2, with D uncertain. CDR1 and CDR2 (germline): SNHLY, FYNNEI. The CDR3 sequence is 15 residues long. V gave up 2 bases and J gave up 2 bases, with 12 bases separating them.

In this sample, this clonotype turned up a few times. The chain combines TRBV18 with TRBJ2-7; 10 nucleotides align to TRBD1. CDR1 and CDR2 (germline): KGHSH, LQKENI. The CDR3 sequence is 13 residues long. The junction had 2 bases not matched to a gene; V was cut back by 3 bases and J by 6 bases. The CDR3 DNA sequence: TGTGCCAGCTCACCGGGACAGGGGTCCGAGCAGTACTTC. Encoded protein: CASSPGQGSEQYF.

Ten or more counts support this clonotype. The genes are TRBV29-1 and TRBJ2-7; D gene uncertain. CDR3 length: 14 amino acids. The V gene's germline CDR1 is SQVTM and CDR2 ANQGSEA. Trimming left V 4 bases short and J 2 bases short, with 15 bases between. CDR3 DNA: TGCAGCGTTGCCCTCACGAACCCCACCTACGAGCAGTACTTC. It specifies CSVALTNPTYEQYF.

This clonotype has just a few counts. The chain has TRBV19 and TRBJ1-2, with no clear D. The germline gives CDR1 LNHDA, CDR2 SQIVND (reference sequence). Trimming removed 7 bases from V and 0 bases from J, with 18 bases in between. The CDR3 has 16 residues. As DNA, the CDR3 is TGTGCCAGTACCTACCGGGAGGGCATAACTAACTATGGCTACACCTTC. Its protein product is CASTYREGITNYGYTF.

This clonotype came up many times. The chain couples TRBV20-1 to TRBJ2-4, with D possibly matching TRBD2 (6 bases). V was pared by 2 bases and J by 3 bases, with 8 bases between. Germline CDR1 DFQATT, CDR2 SNEGSKA (reference sequence). The CDR3 is made up of 13 amino acids. For the CDR3, the DNA is TGCAGTGCTAGATCGGGAGACAAAAACATTCAGTACTTC. It translates to CSARSGDKNIQYF.

Many counts were recorded for this clonotype. V usage is TRBV11-2 and J usage is TRBJ2-7; the match to TRBD2 covers 9 bases. This CDR3 has 15 residues. Germline CDR1 and CDR2: SGHAT and FQNNGV. V shed 5 bases, J shed 3 bases, and the junction held 8 bases outside the gene matches. CDR3 amino acids: CASSPIAGVFYEQYF. CDR3 DNA: TGTGCCAGCAGCCCAATAGCGGGAGTTTTCTACGAGCAGTACTTC.

The chain employs TRBV20-1 and TRBJ2-6, with D perhaps TRBD1 (6 bases). The CDR3 runs to 14 residues. Trimming removed 5 bases at V and 0 bases at J, with 8 bases between. CDR1 is DFQATT and CDR2 is SNEGSKA in the germline V gene (reference sequence). CDR3 protein: CSAQGYSGANVLTF. The DNA of the CDR3 is TGCAGTGCTCAGGGGTACTCTGGGGCCAACGTCCTGACTTTC.

This clonotype occurred many times. The chain employs TRBV28 and TRBJ2-5; D not certain. The V and J ends lost 2 bases and 0 bases respectively, with 7 bases between them. The CDR3 length is 14 residues. The germline V gene has CDR1 MDHEN and CDR2 SYDVKM. As DNA, the CDR3 is TGTGCCAGCAGTTTACGGTTCAACCAAGAGACCCAGTACTTC. It is translated as CASSLRFNQETQYF.

This chain uses TRBV10-3 with TRBJ1-5, with D maybe TRBD1 (6 bases). The CDR3 totals 15 residues. Trimming took off 10 bases at V and 6 bases at J, with 22 bases between the two ends. Germline V gene lookup returns CDR1 ENHRY and CDR2 SYGVKD. CDR3 in amino acids: CASREGGYPSQPQHF. The DNA of the CDR3 is TGTGCCAGCAGGGAGGGGGGTTATCCTAGTCAGCCCCAGCATTTT.

V gene TRBV13 combines with J gene TRBJ1-1; possibly TRBD1 for D (5 bases). The CDR3 length is 13 residues. CDR1 is PRHDT, CDR2 FYEKMQ, per germline (reference sequence). V was pared by 1 base and J by 10 bases, with 13 bases between. The CDR3 DNA sequence: TGTGCCAGCAGCTTAGAAGGGACCCCGGCAGCTTTCTTT. It specifies CASSLEGTPAAFF.